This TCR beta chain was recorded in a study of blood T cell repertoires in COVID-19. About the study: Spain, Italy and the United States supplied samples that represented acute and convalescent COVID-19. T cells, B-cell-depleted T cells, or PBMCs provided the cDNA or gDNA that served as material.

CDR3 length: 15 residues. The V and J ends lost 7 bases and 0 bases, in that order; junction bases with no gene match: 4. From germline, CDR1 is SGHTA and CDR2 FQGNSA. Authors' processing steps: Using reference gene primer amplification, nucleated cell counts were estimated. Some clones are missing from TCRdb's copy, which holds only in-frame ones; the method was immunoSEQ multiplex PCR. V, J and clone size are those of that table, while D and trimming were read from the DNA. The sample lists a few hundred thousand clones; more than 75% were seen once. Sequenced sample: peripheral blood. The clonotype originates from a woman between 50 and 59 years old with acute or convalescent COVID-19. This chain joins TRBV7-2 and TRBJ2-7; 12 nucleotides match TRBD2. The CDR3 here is CASTLGLAGSYEQYF. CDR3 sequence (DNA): TGTGCCAGCACCCTGGGACTAGCGGGCTCCTACGAGCAGTACTTC.